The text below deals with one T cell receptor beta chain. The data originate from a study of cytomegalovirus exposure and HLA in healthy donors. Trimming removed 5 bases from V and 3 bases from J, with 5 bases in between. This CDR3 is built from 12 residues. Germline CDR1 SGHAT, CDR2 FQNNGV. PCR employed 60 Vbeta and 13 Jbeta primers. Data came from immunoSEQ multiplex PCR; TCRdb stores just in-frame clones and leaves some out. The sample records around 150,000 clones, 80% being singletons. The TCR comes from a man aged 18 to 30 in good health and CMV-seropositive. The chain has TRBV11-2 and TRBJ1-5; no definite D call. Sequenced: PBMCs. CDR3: CASSEVNQPQHF. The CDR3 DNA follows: TGTGCCAGCAGCGAGGTCAATCAGCCCCAGCATTTT. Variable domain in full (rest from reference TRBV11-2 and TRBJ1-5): EAGVAQSPRYKIIEKRQSVAFWCNPISGHATLYWYQQILGQGPKLLIQFQNNGVVDDSQLPKDRFSAERLKGVDSTLKIQPAKLEDSAVYLCASSEVNQPQHFGDGTRLSIL.